A single sample is the source of the 21 T cell receptor beta chains below, sequenced in a study of regulatory T cells in long-lasting Graves disease. Time point here: newly diagnosed GD, antithyroid drugs for less than 3 months. Isolated PBMC RNA provided the starting material for the TCR library. For TCR beta, libraries came from iRepertoire HTBI primers and Arm-PCR of CDR3 regions. TCRdb redid the calling of the multiplex PCR reads with MiXCR, one entry per CDR3 protein. The table lists over 350,000 distinct CDR3 sequences, 14% to 15% of them singletons. These data were also reused for a study on T cells in Graves' hyperthyroidism and ophthalmopathy.

Here the sequenced sample was peripheral blood mononuclear cells (PBMCs), taken at new diagnosis, from a patient treated with antithyroid drugs. These receptors came from a woman between 35 and 50 years old with Graves disease.

In the case of this clonotype: The junction departs from germline at one end; a sequencing error may be responsible. The V call is TRBV7-7, the J call TRBJ2-5, with 11 positions matching TRBD2. The CDR3 covers 14 residues. Germline V gene lookup returns CDR1 SSHAT and CDR2 FNYEAQ (reference sequence). The CDR3 DNA follows: TGTGCTAGCAGCCCCCCCCTAGCGGGAGGAAGTAAGGTCTTC. Translation gives CASSPPLAGGSKVF.

This clonotype has ten or more counts. CDR3: CATSDLKGRAYEQYF. In nucleotides, the CDR3 is TGTGCCACCAGTGATTTGAAGGGCAGAGCCTACGAGCAGTACTTC. The chain has TRBV24-1 and TRBJ2-7; D unresolved. From germline, CDR1 is KGHDR and CDR2 SFDVKD. The ends were cut back, 0 bases at V and 2 bases at J, with 10 bases in the middle. The CDR3 is 15 amino acids.

Many counts were recorded for this clonotype. The chain couples TRBV7-2 to TRBJ2-7, with 10 bases lining up with TRBD2. The junction had 6 bases not matched to a gene; V was cut back by 5 bases and J by 2 bases. Germline CDR1 is SGHTA and CDR2 is FQGNSA. This CDR3 is built from 15 residues. In DNA form, the CDR3 reads TGTGCCAGCAGCCCGATGAGCGGGAGGGCCTACGAGCAGTACTTC. This codes for CASSPMSGRAYEQYF.

This clonotype has a count of ten or more. The chain joins TRBV12-3 or TRBV12-4 to TRBJ1-2; no definite D call. Trimming removed 5 bases at V and 0 bases at J, with 19 bases between. The CDR3 runs 17 residues. The CDR3 loop is CASSAKWGLDPNYGYTF. DNA of the CDR3: TGTGCCAGCAGTGCCAAATGGGGTTTGGACCCTAACTATGGCTACACCTTC.

The V gene is TRBV20-1, the J gene TRBJ2-7; D gene unclear. The germline V gene has CDR1 DFQATT and CDR2 SNEGSKA (reference sequence). V lost 6 bases to trimming and J lost 1 base, with 10 bases between them. This CDR3 region has 12 residues. This chain's CDR3 is CSATRGSYEQYF. The DNA for the CDR3 is TGCAGTGCCACACGAGGTTCCTACGAGCAGTACTTC.

On this clonotype: The junction departs from the called germline gene at one end, perhaps through a read error. The chain couples TRBV5-1 to TRBJ2-7; 7 nucleotides match TRBD1. This CDR3 region has 13 residues. Germline V gives CDR1 SGHRS, CDR2 YFSETQ. Here the CDR3 reads CASSWETGNDQYF. The CDR3 DNA reads TGCGCCAGCAGCTGGGAGACAGGGAACGATCAGTACTTC.

This clonotype occurred many times. Written as DNA, the CDR3 is TGTGCCAGCAGTTTAGACCCCTCACTAGCGGGAGGGGCAGATACGCAGTATTTT. Amino acid sequence: CASSLDPSLAGGADTQYF. This sequence joins TRBV27 and TRBJ2-3; TRBD2 matches at 13 bases. CDR3 length equals 18 residues. Germline V gene sequence: CDR1 MNHEY, CDR2 SMNVEV (reference sequence). J gave up 4 bases and V 2 bases, and 9 bases lay outside the gene matches.

Comments on this clonotype: With a much larger clone just one base away, this may be a read error. This rearrangement joins TRBV11-2 to TRBJ2-1; 15 bases line up with TRBD2. CDR3 length: 20 amino acids. Germline V gene data show CDR1 as SGHAT and CDR2 as FQNNGV. The V gene end was trimmed by 1 base and the J gene end by 6 bases; junction bases not matched to a gene: 13. In DNA form, the CDR3 reads TGTGCCAGCAGCTTAGGGGGACTAGCGGGAGGAATCTCAAAAGCCAATGAGCAGTTCTTC. This encodes CASSLGGLAGGISKANEQFF.

This clonotype was counted at least ten times. The chain is built from TRBV12-3 or TRBV12-4 and TRBJ2-5, with TRBD2 as a possible D gene (6 bases). The CDR3 contains 15 residues. The V end was cut by 4 bases, the J end by 5 bases, with 17 bases between. The chain's CDR3 is CASSSPGDFPETQYF. The CDR3 DNA reads TGTGCCAGCAGTTCCCCGGGGGACTTCCCGGAGACCCAGTACTTC.

This clonotype showed up just a few times. This chain uses TRBV5-4 with TRBJ2-5, with TRBD1 identical over 9 bases. This CDR3 region has 16 residues. Germline CDR1 and CDR2: SGHNT and YYREEE (reference sequence). Trimming at V came to 0 bases and at J to 5 bases, leaving 8 bases not matched to a gene. As DNA, the CDR3 is TGTGCCAGCAGCTTGGCGAACAGGGGGCAGGTGGAGACCCAGTACTTC. Translation gives CASSLANRGQVETQYF.

The genes are TRBV6-1 and TRBJ2-7; D may be TRBD2 (5 bases). This CDR3 spans 13 amino acids. Per the germline V gene, CDR1 is MNHNS and CDR2 is SASEGT. The ends were cut back, 6 bases at V and 3 bases at J, with 12 bases in the middle. In DNA, the CDR3 is TGTGCCAGCAGCTGGCCCGGGGTCTACGAGCAGTACTTC. Translating it yields CASSWPGVYEQYF.

V is TRBV9 and J is TRBJ1-3; no clear D gene. V was clipped by 3 bases and J by 0 bases, with 7 bases between them. The length of the CDR3 is 14 residues. Germline V lookup: CDR1 SGDLS, CDR2 YYNGEE. This chain's CDR3 is CASSAGRSGNTIYF. CDR3 nucleotides: TGTGCCAGCAGCGCCGGGCGCTCTGGAAACACCATATATTTT.

This clonotype has ten or more counts. The CDR3 coding sequence is TGCGCCAGCAGCTTGGGGACCTCACTGCGAAATGGCTACACCTTC. Amino acid sequence: CASSLGTSLRNGYTF. The gene calls are TRBV5-1 and TRBJ1-2; no clear D. Trimming removed 0 bases from V and 6 bases from J, with 15 bases in between. The CDR3 has 15 residues. Per germline, CDR1 SGHRS and CDR2 YFSETQ.

The chain joins TRBV6-2 or TRBV6-3 to TRBJ2-1; 8 bases align to TRBD1. The CDR3 runs 15 residues. V lost 3 bases, J lost 9 bases, and 10 bases stayed unmatched. Germline assignment: CDR1 MNHEY and CDR2 SVGEGT. The CDR3 spells CASSYRTGIRGEQFF. The CDR3 nucleotides read TGTGCCAGCAGTTATCGGACAGGGATTCGGGGTGAGCAGTTCTTC.

This clonotype was counted at least ten times. The chain joins TRBV27 to TRBJ2-5; a weak D match, TRBD2 (6 bases). The CDR3 length is 16 residues. Germline loops: CDR1 MNHEY, CDR2 SMNVEV (reference sequence). Trimming removed 2 bases from V and 1 base from J, with 14 bases in between. In DNA, the CDR3 is TGTGCCAGCAGTTTAGGATTTGGAGGGATCCAAGAGACCCAGTACTTC. Translating it yields CASSLGFGGIQETQYF.

The chain couples TRBV6-2 or TRBV6-3 to TRBJ2-1, with D tentatively TRBD2 (5 bases). The germline V and J ends were trimmed by 2 bases and 5 bases, with 13 bases remaining between them. Germline CDR1 and CDR2: MNHEY and SVGEGT. This CDR3 is 15 amino acids long. CDR3 coding DNA: TGTGCCAGCAGTTACGGAGGCGGGTCCCACAATGAGCAGTTCTTC. This encodes CASSYGGGSHNEQFF.

This clonotype came up many times. The chain combines TRBV19 with TRBJ2-7, with D perhaps matching TRBD1 or TRBD2 (6 bases each). The ends were cut back, 5 bases at V and 3 bases at J, with 23 bases in the middle. From germline, CDR1 is LNHDA and CDR2 SQIVND (reference sequence). This CDR3 is built from 17 residues. The CDR3, as DNA: TGTGCCAGTAGTGAAGGGGGGCGGTTGGCAGGGCGCTACGAGCAGTACTTC. Its protein product is CASSEGGRLAGRYEQYF.

The chain is built from TRBV6-1 and TRBJ1-2; D call uncertain. The CDR3 totals 13 residues. CDR1 MNHNS and CDR2 SASEGT come from the germline V gene. The V gene lost 2 bases and the J gene lost 1 base, with 5 bases spanning the gap. Written as DNA, the CDR3 is TGTGCCAGCAGTGAACTGGGTAACTATGGCTACACCTTC. It translates to CASSELGNYGYTF.

This clonotype came up a few times. The chain is built from TRBV7-6 and TRBJ2-3; a possible D gene is TRBD1 (5 bases). Germline V gene lookup returns CDR1 SGHVS and CDR2 FNYEAQ. The CDR3 has 16 amino acids. V lost 5 bases to trimming and J lost 0 bases, with 15 bases between them. The CDR3 nucleotides read TGTGCCAGCAGCAACGACAGACTTACTAGCACAGATACGCAGTATTTT. Its protein is CASSNDRLTSTDTQYF.

This clonotype appeared once. One junction end disagrees with the germline gene, perhaps due to a read error. This rearrangement joins TRBV27 to TRBJ2-2, with D perhaps assigned TRBD1 or TRBD2 (5 bases each). The CDR3 extends over 16 amino acids. The germline V gene encodes CDR1 MNHEY and CDR2 SMNVEV (reference sequence). CDR3 amino acids: CAGSLPGPLNTGELFF. In DNA form, the CDR3 reads TGTGCCGGCAGTCTGCCGGGACCACTTAACACCGGGGAGCTGTTTTTT.

This clonotype came up many times. The chain couples TRBV10-2 to TRBJ2-7; 9 bases agree with TRBD2. V dropped 5 bases and J dropped 2; count of bases not matched to a gene: 10. From germline, CDR1 is WSHSY and CDR2 SAAADI. This CDR3 is built from 16 residues. This chain's CDR3 is CASSPRESSGTYEQYF. The CDR3 DNA reads as TGCGCCAGCAGTCCTCGGGAGTCTAGCGGGACCTACGAGCAGTACTTC.